This T cell receptor (beta chain) was recorded in a study of blood T cell repertoires in COVID-19. Background on the study: Material from acute and convalescent COVID-19 was sourced from the United States, Italy and Spain. PBMCs, B-cell-depleted T cells, or T cells were the source of the cDNA or gDNA that made up the material.

Source study methods: Amplification of reference gene primers provided the estimated nucleated cell counts. Clones were read by immunoSEQ multiplex PCR, and TCRdb kept only the in-frame ones, dropping some. For V, J and clone size, that table is used; D and trimming come from the DNA. The table records 150,000 to 200,000 clones, about 86% of them present only once. The sequencing sample was made of peripheral blood. The receptor was derived from a woman in her seventies with acute or convalescent COVID-19.

The CDR3: CASRPGGISNQPQHF. The DNA for the CDR3 is TGTGCCAGCCGGCCAGGGGGCATTAGCAATCAGCCCCAGCATTTT. This sequence joins TRBV19 and TRBJ1-5; 8 positions agree with TRBD1. CDR1 and CDR2 (germline): LNHDA, SQIVND (reference sequence). The CDR3 runs 15 residues. V shed 9 bases and J 0 bases; nucleotides not matched to a gene: 7.